Below, 12 T cell receptor beta chains from the same sample are listed, as sequenced in a study of blood T cell repertoires in COVID-19. Measured with immunoSEQ multiplex PCR; TCRdb has only the in-frame clones, and not every one. This sample carries approximately 220,000 clones, 88% of them seen once, and the ten largest clones take roughly 2.7%. The sample was PBMCs or T cells enriched from blood (not recorded which). These receptors were obtained from a woman in her 30s who had recovered from COVID-19.

The chain links TRBV20-1 to TRBJ2-4; TRBD1 matches at 7 bases. CDR1 and CDR2 (germline): DFQATT, SNEGSKA (reference sequence). This CDR3 has 13 residues. J was trimmed by 7 bases and V by 3 bases; bases with no gene match: 6. As DNA, the CDR3 is TGCAGTGCTAGTGGGCAGGACAGGAACATTCAGTACTTC. It translates to CSASGQDRNIQYF.

This chain connects TRBV5-1 to TRBJ1-3; tentatively, D is TRBD1 (5 bases). The V end was cut by 0 bases, the J end by 0 bases, with 16 bases between. Germline CDR1 and CDR2: SGHRS and YFSETQ. This CDR3 is 18 amino acids long. This chain's CDR3 is CASSLEGAHGISGNTIYF. The CDR3 DNA sequence: TGCGCCAGCAGCTTGGAAGGGGCGCACGGAATCTCTGGAAACACCATATATTTT.

J is TRBJ1-5 and V is TRBV4-1; D is ambiguous. CDR3 size: 16 residues. Germline loops: CDR1 MGHRA, CDR2 YSYEKL. The germline V and J ends were trimmed by 1 base and 0 bases, with 10 bases remaining between them. For the CDR3, the DNA is TGCGCCAGCAGCCAAGGACCAGGATATAGCAATCAGCCCCAGCATTTT. This gives the protein CASSQGPGYSNQPQHF.

The chain carries TRBV7-8 and TRBJ2-1; 9 nucleotides align to TRBD2. Per the germline V gene, CDR1 is SGHVS and CDR2 is FQNEAQ. Trimming at V came to 0 bases and at J to 3 bases, leaving 6 bases not matched to a gene. The CDR3 covers 17 residues. Here the CDR3 DNA reads TGTGCCAGCAGCTTAGCGTCTAGCGGGGAGGTCTACAATGAGCAGTTCTTC. It codes for CASSLASSGEVYNEQFF.

The J gene is TRBJ2-5, the V gene TRBV10-3, with 11 positions matching TRBD2. Trimming removed 11 bases from V and 1 base from J; junction bases left unmatched: 6. The CDR3 runs to 14 residues. The germline gives CDR1 ENHRY, CDR2 SYGVKD. CDR3 residues: CAPTSGEFQETQYF. CDR3 in DNA: TGTGCCCCGACTAGCGGGGAGTTCCAAGAGACCCAGTACTTC.

J is TRBJ2-2 and V is TRBV7-9; D gene unclear. CDR1 is SEHNR and CDR2 is FQNEAQ in the germline V gene (reference sequence). The length of the CDR3 is 17 residues. V shed 1 base and J shed 2 bases, with 14 bases lying between them. The CDR3 bases are TGTGCCAGCAGCTTAGTTCACTCCGCGTCTAACACCGGGGAGCTGTTTTTT. Amino acids: CASSLVHSASNTGELFF.

V is TRBV5-1 and J is TRBJ1-2, with D possibly being TRBD1 (5 bases). This CDR3 has 14 residues. The germline V gene has CDR1 SGHRS and CDR2 YFSETQ. The V end was cut by 1 base, the J end by 5 bases, with 12 bases between. The CDR3 nucleotides are TGCGCCAGCAGCTTGTACACTGGGGCATATGGCTACACCTTC. Translation gives CASSLYTGAYGYTF. Full variable domain (rest looked up from reference TRBV5-1 and TRBJ1-2): KAGVTQTPRYLIKTRGQQVTLSCSPISGHRSVSWYQQTPGQGLQFLFEYFSETQRNKGNFPGRFSGRQFSNSRSEMNVSTLELGDSALYLCASSLYTGAYGYTFGSGTRLTVV.

This clone has just a few counts. This chain connects TRBV6-2 or TRBV6-3 to TRBJ1-6; TRBD1 might be the D (5 bases). The germline V gene has CDR1 MNHEY and CDR2 SVGEGT. V was trimmed by 2 bases and J by 7 bases, leaving 9 bases between them. This CDR3 region has 14 residues. CDR3 bases: TGTGCCAGCAGTTACCAGGGTGGAAATTCACCCCTCCACTTT. Protein: CASSYQGGNSPLHF.

The V and J genes are TRBV27 and TRBJ2-3; 7 bases are a match to TRBD2. Trimming took 5 bases from V and 6 from J; bases not matched to a gene: 8. The CDR3 covers 14 residues. Germline CDR1 MNHEY, CDR2 SMNVEV (reference sequence). The CDR3 DNA is TGTGCCAGCAGTGCGGGGGACCTCGGGGATACGCAGTATTTT. This encodes CASSAGDLGDTQYF.

The genes are TRBV19 and TRBJ2-7, with D tentatively TRBD2 (6 bases). The CDR3 covers 13 residues. Trimming shortened V by 0 bases and J by 4 bases, and 7 bases separated the two germline ends. Germline assignment: CDR1 LNHDA and CDR2 SQIVND (reference sequence). In DNA, the CDR3 is TGTGCCAGTAGTATAGACGGGGGATACGAGCAGTACTTC. Protein product: CASSIDGGYEQYF. The variable domain in full, completed from reference TRBV19 and TRBJ2-7, reads DGGITQSPKYLFRKEGQNVTLSCEQNLNHDAMYWYRQDPGQGLRLIYYSQIVNDFQKGDIAEGYSVSREKKESFPLTVTSAQKNPTAFYLCASSIDGGYEQYFGPGTRLTVT.

V usage is TRBV7-3 and J usage is TRBJ2-7, with D hard to call. Germline V gives CDR1 SGHTA, CDR2 FQGTGA. V was cut by 2 bases and J by 2 bases, with 7 bases left in between. This CDR3 spans 13 amino acids. As DNA, the CDR3 is TGTGCCAGCAGCTTATCTGCTACCTACGAGCAGTACTTC. This translates into CASSLSATYEQYF.

This clone has more than one count but fewer than ten. The CDR3 protein is CASSYRQGARGTEAFF. The CDR3 DNA follows: TGTGCCAGCAGCTATCGACAGGGGGCTCGCGGCACTGAAGCTTTCTTT. The rearrangement uses TRBV7-2 and TRBJ1-1, with 10 bases that match TRBD1. CDR1 is SGHTA and CDR2 is FQGNSA in the germline V gene. The CDR3 has 16 amino acids. J was trimmed by 4 bases and V by 4 bases; bases with no gene match: 9.